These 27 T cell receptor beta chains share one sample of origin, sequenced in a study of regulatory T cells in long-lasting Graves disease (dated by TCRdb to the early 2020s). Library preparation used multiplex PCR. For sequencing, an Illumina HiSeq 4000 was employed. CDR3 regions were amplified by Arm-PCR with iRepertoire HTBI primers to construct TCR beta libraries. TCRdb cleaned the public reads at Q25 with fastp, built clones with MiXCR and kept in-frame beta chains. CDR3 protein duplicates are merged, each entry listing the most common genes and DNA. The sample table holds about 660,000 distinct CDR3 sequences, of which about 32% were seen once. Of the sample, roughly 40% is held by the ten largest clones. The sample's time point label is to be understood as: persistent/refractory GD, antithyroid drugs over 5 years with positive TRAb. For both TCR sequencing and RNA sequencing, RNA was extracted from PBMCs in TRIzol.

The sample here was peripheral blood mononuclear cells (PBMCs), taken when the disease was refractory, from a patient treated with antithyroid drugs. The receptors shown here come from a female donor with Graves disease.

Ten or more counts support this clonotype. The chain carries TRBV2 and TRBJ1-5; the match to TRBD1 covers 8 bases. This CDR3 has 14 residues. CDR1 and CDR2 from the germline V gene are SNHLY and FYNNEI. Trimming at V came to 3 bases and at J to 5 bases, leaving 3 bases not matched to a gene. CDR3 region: CASSDSGGYQPQHF. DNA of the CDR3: TGTGCCAGCAGTGATTCAGGGGGCTATCAGCCCCAGCATTTT.

CDR3 in DNA: TGCGCCAGCAGCTTGTATAGCGGGAGGGCCGGGGAGCTGTTTTTT. It encodes CASSLYSGRAGELFF. The rearrangement joins TRBV5-1 to TRBJ2-2; 11 nucleotides agree with TRBD2. Germline-derived CDR1 and CDR2 are SGHRS and YFSETQ. Unmatched junction bases numbered 2, after V lost 1 base and J lost 6 bases. The CDR3 spans 15 residues.

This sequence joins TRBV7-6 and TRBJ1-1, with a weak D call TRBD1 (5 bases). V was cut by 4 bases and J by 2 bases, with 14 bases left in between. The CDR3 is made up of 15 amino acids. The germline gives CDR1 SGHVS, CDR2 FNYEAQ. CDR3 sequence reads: CASSSRGSANTEAFF. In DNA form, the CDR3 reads TGTGCCAGCAGCTCCCGGGGCAGCGCTAACACTGAAGCTTTCTTT.

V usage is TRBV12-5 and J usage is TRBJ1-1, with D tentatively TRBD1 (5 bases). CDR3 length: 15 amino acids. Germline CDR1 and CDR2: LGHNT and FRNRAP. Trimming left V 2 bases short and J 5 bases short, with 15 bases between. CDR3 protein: CASGLFGSRGTEAFF. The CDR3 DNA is TGTGCTAGTGGTTTGTTCGGGTCGAGGGGAACTGAAGCTTTCTTT.

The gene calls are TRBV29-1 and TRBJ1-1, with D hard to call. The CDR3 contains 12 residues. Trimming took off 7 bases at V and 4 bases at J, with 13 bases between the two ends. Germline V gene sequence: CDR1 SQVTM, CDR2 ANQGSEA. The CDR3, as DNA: TGCAGCGGAAATAAAGCGACCACTGAAGCTTTCTTT. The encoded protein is CSGNKATTEAFF.

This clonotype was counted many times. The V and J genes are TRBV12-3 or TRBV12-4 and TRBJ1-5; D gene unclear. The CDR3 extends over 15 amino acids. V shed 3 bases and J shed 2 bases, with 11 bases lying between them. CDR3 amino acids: CASSFGQLRNQPQHF. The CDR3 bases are TGTGCCAGCAGTTTCGGGCAGTTGCGCAATCAGCCCCAGCATTTT.

The CDR3 reads CASSPLAGDSYNEQFF. In nucleotides, the CDR3 is TGTGCCAGCAGCCCACTAGCGGGAGACTCCTACAATGAGCAGTTCTTC. The V gene is TRBV12-3 or TRBV12-4, the J gene TRBJ2-1; 11 bases align to TRBD2. The CDR3 loop spans 16 amino acids. The ends lost 6 bases at V and 0 bases at J; junction bases unmatched: 4.

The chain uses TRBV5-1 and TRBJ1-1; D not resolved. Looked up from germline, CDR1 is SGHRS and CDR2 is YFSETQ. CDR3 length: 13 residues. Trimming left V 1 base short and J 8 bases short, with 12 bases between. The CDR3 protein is CASSLLGQSEAFF. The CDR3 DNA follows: TGCGCCAGCAGCTTGCTCGGGCAGTCGGAAGCTTTCTTT.

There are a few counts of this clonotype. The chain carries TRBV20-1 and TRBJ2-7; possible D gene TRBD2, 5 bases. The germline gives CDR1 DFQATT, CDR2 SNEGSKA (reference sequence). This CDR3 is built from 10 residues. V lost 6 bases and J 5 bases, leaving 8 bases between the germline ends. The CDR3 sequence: CSAEGHEQYF. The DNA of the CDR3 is TGCAGTGCCGAGGGTCACGAGCAGTACTTC.

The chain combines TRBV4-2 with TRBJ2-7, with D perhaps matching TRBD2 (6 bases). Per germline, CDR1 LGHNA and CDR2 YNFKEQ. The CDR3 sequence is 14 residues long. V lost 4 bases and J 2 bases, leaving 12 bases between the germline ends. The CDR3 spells CASSLRLGTYEQYF. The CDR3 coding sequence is TGTGCCAGCAGCCTCCGACTAGGCACCTACGAGCAGTACTTC.

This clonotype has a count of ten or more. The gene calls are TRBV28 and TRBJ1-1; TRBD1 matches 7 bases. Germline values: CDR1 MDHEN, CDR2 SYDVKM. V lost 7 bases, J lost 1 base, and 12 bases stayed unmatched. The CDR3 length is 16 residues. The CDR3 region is CASTGWTGQANTEAFF. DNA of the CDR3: TGTGCCAGCACTGGATGGACAGGTCAGGCGAACACTGAAGCTTTCTTT.

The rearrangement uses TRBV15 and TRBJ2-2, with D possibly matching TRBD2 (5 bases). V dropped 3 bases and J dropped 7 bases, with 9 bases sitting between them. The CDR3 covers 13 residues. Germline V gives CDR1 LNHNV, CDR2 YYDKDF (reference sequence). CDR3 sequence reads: CATSSTRVGELFF. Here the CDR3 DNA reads TGTGCCACCAGCAGTACTAGGGTCGGGGAGCTGTTTTTT.

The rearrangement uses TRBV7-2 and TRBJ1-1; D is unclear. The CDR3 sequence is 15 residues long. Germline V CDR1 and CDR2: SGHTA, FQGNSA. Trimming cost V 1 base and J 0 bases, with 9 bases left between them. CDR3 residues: CASSLGGILNTEAFF. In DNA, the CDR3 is TGTGCCAGCAGCTTAGGAGGGATCCTGAACACTGAAGCTTTCTTT.

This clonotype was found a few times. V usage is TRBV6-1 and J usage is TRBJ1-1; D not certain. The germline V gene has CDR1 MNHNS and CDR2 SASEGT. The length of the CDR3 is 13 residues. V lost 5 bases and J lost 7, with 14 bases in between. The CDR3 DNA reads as TGTGCCAGCAGTATTAACCCAATGGGTGAAGCTTTCTTT. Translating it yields CASSINPMGEAFF.

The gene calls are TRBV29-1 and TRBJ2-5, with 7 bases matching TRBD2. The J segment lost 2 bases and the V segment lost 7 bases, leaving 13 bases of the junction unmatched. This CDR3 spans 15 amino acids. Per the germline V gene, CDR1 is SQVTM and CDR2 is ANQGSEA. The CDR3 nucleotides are TGCAGCGGGCGTGAGGGGAGGGCCAAGCAAGAGACCCAGTACTTC. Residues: CSGREGRAKQETQYF.

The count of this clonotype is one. CDR3 coding DNA: TGCAGTGCCCCCGGGGTAGGGGGCGTCGAGCAGTACTTC. Its translation is CSAPGVGGVEQYF. V and J are TRBV20-1 and TRBJ2-7; TRBD1 agrees at 7 bases. The germline V gene has CDR1 DFQATT and CDR2 SNEGSKA (reference sequence). J lost 6 bases, V lost 6 bases, and 11 bases had no gene match. This CDR3 has 13 amino acids.

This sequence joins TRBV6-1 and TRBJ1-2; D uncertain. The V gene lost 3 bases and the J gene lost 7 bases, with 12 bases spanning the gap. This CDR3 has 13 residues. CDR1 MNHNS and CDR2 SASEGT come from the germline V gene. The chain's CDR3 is CASSEGLWGGYTF. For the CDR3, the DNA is TGTGCCAGCAGTGAGGGGTTGTGGGGTGGCTACACCTTC.

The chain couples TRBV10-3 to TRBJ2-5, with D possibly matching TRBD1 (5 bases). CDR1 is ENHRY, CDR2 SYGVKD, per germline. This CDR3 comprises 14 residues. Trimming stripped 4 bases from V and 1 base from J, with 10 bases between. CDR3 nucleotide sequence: TGTGCCATCAGTGGGGTGGGGCCCCAAGAGACCCAGTACTTC. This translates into CAISGVGPQETQYF.

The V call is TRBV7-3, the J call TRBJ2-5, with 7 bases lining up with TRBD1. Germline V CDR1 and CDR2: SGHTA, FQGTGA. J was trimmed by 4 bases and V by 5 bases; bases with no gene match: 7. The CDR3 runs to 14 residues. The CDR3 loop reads CASSPGNRGETQYF. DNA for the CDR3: TGTGCCAGCAGCCCTGGGAACAGGGGAGAGACCCAGTACTTC.

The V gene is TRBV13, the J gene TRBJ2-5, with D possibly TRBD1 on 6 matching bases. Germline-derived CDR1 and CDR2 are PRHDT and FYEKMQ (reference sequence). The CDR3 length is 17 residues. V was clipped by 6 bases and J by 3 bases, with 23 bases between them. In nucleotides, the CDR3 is TGTGCCAGCAGTTACACCTTGGACAGTGGGGGCAAAGAGACCCAGTACTTC. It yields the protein CASSYTLDSGGKETQYF.

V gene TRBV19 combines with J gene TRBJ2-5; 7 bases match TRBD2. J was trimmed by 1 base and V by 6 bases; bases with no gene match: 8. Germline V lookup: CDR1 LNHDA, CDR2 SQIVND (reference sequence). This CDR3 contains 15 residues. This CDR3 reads CASSPSGTTQETQYF. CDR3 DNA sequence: TGTGCCAGTAGCCCTTCCGGGACTACCCAAGAGACCCAGTACTTC.

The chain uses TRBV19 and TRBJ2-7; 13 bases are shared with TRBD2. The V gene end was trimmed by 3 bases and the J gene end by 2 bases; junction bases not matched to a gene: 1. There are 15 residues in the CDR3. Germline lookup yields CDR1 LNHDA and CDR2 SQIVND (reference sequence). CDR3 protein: CASSMGTSGAYEQYF. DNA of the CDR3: TGTGCCAGTAGTATGGGGACTAGCGGGGCCTACGAGCAGTACTTC.

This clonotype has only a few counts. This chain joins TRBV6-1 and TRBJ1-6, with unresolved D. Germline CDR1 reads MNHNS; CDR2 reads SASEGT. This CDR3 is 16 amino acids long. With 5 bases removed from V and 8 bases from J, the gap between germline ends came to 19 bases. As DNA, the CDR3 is TGTGCCAGCAGTCACGCATCTATACCGAGGGATTCACCCCTCCACTTT. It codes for CASSHASIPRDSPLHF.

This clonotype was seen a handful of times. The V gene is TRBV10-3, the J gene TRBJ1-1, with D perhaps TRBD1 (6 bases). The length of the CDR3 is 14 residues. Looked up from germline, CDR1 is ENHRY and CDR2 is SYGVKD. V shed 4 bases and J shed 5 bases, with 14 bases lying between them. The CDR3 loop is CAISGWGAGTEAFF. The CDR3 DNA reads TGTGCCATCAGTGGTTGGGGGGCTGGGACTGAAGCTTTCTTT.

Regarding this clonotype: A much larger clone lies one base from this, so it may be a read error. CDR3 protein: CASSPIGTREAEQYF. The DNA of the CDR3 is TGTGCCAGCAGTCCCATTGGGACTAGGGAGGCCGAGCAGTACTTC. The chain joins TRBV2 to TRBJ2-7; TRBD2 aligns across 8 bases. The V gene end was trimmed by 5 bases and the J gene end by 6 bases; junction bases not matched to a gene: 12. CDR1 is SNHLY, CDR2 FYNNEI, per germline. This CDR3 spans 15 amino acids. The whole variable domain, filled in from reference TRBV2 and TRBJ2-7, reads EPEVTQTPSHQVTQMGQEVILRCVPISNHLYFYWYRQILGQKVEFLVSFYNNEISEKSEIFDDQFSVERPDGSNFTLKIRSTKLEDSAMYFCASSPIGTREAEQYFGPGTRLTVT.

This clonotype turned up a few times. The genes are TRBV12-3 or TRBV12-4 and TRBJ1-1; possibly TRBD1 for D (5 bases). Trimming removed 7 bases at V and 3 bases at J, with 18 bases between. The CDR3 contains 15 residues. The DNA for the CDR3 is TGTGCCAGCATCCTAGGGCAGGGTATCGACACTGAAGCTTTCTTT. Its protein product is CASILGQGIDTEAFF.

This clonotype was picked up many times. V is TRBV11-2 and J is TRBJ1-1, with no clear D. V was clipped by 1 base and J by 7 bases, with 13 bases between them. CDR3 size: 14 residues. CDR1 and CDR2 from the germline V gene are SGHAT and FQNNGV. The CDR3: CASSLVGISYEAFF. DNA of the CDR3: TGTGCCAGCAGCTTAGTGGGCATCAGCTATGAAGCTTTCTTT.